This entry concerns a single T cell receptor beta chain. The antigen is undetermined. Deletions cut 0 bases from V and 4 bases from J, with 7 bases between. Germline-derived CDR1 and CDR2 are SEHNR and FQNEAQ (reference sequence). This CDR3 region has 13 residues. The sample belongs to a study of OX40 agonist ivuxolimab in advanced cancers. Study at large: Intravenous ivuxolimab was administered to patients every 2 weeks at 0.01 to 10 mg/kg.

The repertoire was sequenced with immunoSEQ multiplex PCR; TCRdb's copy has only in-frame clones and lacks some. The repertoire consists of 14,000 or so clones, with around four fifths occurring once and the leading ten covering 36%. Study-level findings and limits: There were, on average, more expanded clones in CD8+ T cells than in CD4+. Clonal expansion among partial responders at 0.1-3.0 mg/kg ranked near the lowest.

The rearrangement uses TRBV7-9 and TRBJ2-7; D gene ambiguous. The clonotype originates from an adult with an advanced solid tumor such as melanoma, head and neck, liver or kidney cancer. This specimen was CD4+ or CD8+ T cells sorted from blood, taken in a trial of the OX40 agonist ivuxolimab. CDR3: CASSLANAYEQYF. The CDR3, as DNA: TGTGCCAGCAGCTTAGCTAATGCGTACGAGCAGTACTTC. The entire variable domain, with the rest obtained from reference TRBV7-9 and TRBJ2-7, is as follows: DTGVSQNPRHKITKRGQNVTFRCDPISEHNRLYWYRQTLGQGPEFLTYFQNEAQLEKSRLLSDRFSAERPKGSFSTLEIQRTEQGDSAMYLCASSLANAYEQYFGPGTRLTVT.